The clone carrying this TCR beta chain was detected only a few times. Its antigen remains unidentified. This sample stems from a study of identical twins. V shed 5 bases and J shed 5 bases, with 17 bases lying between them. This CDR3 contains 14 residues. In germline, CDR1 is SGHRS, CDR2 YFSETQ. TCRdb reanalysed the 5' RACE reads using MiXCR and keeps one entry per CDR3 protein. The sample carries roughly 770,000 distinct CDR3 sequences, about 18% recorded once. Whole-study results and caveats: Cross-sectional statistical analysis, not tracking of the same donors, underpinned the conclusions.

In addition, the sample was reused for a study of T cells expressing NK-cell markers. In that study: All TCR beta repertoires analysed originated from sorted CD3+CD56+NKG2C+, CD3+CD56+NKG2C- and CD3+CD56-NKG2C+ T cells. Seven sequenced donors out of eight were HCMV-seropositive, one seronegative. There remained a lack of clarity about HCMV specificity of expanded NKG2C+ T cell clones.

The clonotype was recovered from a woman between 18 and 29 years old in good health. The sequencing input was PBMCs. The chain is built from TRBV5-1 and TRBJ2-7, with D possibly matching TRBD2 (6 bases). CDR3 sequence (DNA): TGCGCCAGCAGAGGTAATAGCGGTTGGAACGAGCAGTACTTC. Translation gives CASRGNSGWNEQYF.